Included here is one T cell receptor beta chain sequence, with context. This record comes from a study of technical replicates of blood from several donors. Germline V lookup: CDR1 LGHNT, CDR2 FRNRAP. V was pared by 1 base and J by 4 bases, with 11 bases between. The CDR3 extends over 15 amino acids. Method: immunoSEQ multiplex PCR; TCRdb's copy keeps in-frame clones and lacks some. The table includes 55,000 to 70,000 clones, roughly nine tenths detected once. The TCR sequence derives from a human donor in good health. Some clones in this sample may be carry-over from other donors' samples. Sequences were obtained from PBMCs. The chain couples TRBV12-5 to TRBJ1-5, with D possibly matching TRBD1 (6 bases). The CDR3 loop reads CASGLEGGGNQPQHF. For the CDR3, the DNA is TGTGCTAGTGGTTTGGAGGGGGGGGGAAATCAGCCCCAGCATTTT.